Sequencing of this T cell receptor beta chain was carried out in a study of beta chain features in type 1 diabetes. General observations from the study: People with Type 1 diabetes carried modestly yet significantly shorter TCRB CDR3s in all four CD4+ subsets. Whether TCRB rearrangement is influenced by HLA type went unresolved here. Patients with type 1 diabetes showed fewer VDJ junction insertions and more deletions. There was a possibility that cDNA sequencing over-represented cells with high TCR expression.

The CDR3 covers 13 residues. V shed 2 bases and J 8 bases; nucleotides not matched to a gene: 2. Germline assignment: CDR1 WSHSY and CDR2 SAAADI. TCRB transcripts that were expressed got sequenced, as all of the isolated RNA had been reverse transcribed. Only in-frame clones appear in the TCRdb table, and some are missing; sequencing was by immunoSEQ multiplex PCR. Found here are around 180,000 clones, around 7.9% of them singletons; the top ten hold 0.5%. This clone has just a few counts. Its antigen is unidentified. Sequences were obtained from central memory CD4+ T cells from blood. This sequence was found in a man between 18 and 29 years old with type 1 diabetes. V is TRBV10-2 and J is TRBJ1-2; 10 bases agree with TRBD1. CDR3 loop: CASSEGTGEGYTF. CDR3 nucleotides: TGCGCCAGCAGTGAGGGGACAGGGGAAGGCTACACCTTC.